The 23 T cell receptor beta chains below come from one sample, sequenced in a study of control samples from healthy donors and cancer patients. Clones were read by immunoSEQ multiplex PCR, and TCRdb kept only the in-frame ones, dropping some. Seen here are about 100,000 clones, about 85% observed once, and the top ten hold 15% to 20%. The sequenced material came from blood. The receptors originated from a man aged 30-40 years in good health.

The chain couples TRBV19 to TRBJ1-5; D is unresolved. Germline V gene data show CDR1 as LNHDA and CDR2 as SQIVND (reference sequence). CDR3 length equals 14 residues. The V and J ends lost 6 bases and 3 bases respectively, with 12 bases between them. CDR3 protein: CASRRGNNNQPQHF. CDR3 DNA sequence: TGTGCCAGTAGGCGAGGGAATAACAATCAGCCCCAGCATTTT.

The J gene is TRBJ2-2, the V gene TRBV6-5, with D possibly being TRBD1 or TRBD2 (5 bases each). V was pared by 9 bases and J by 4 bases, with 15 bases between. Germline CDR1 reads MNHEY; CDR2 reads SVGAGI. The CDR3 loop spans 14 amino acids. Here the CDR3 reads CASRGAFTTGELFF. The DNA for the CDR3 is TGTGCCAGTCGGGGCGCTTTTACCACCGGGGAGCTGTTTTTT.

The chain combines TRBV11-2 with TRBJ2-3; D gene unclear. This CDR3 has 15 amino acids. Germline V gene data show CDR1 as SGHAT and CDR2 as FQNNGV. V lost 2 bases and J 2 bases, leaving 11 bases between the germline ends. CDR3 bases: TGTGCCAGCAGCTTATCTTCCCGGTACACAGATACGCAGTATTTT. Its protein is CASSLSSRYTDTQYF. Variable domain in full (rest from reference TRBV11-2 and TRBJ2-3): EAGVAQSPRYKIIEKRQSVAFWCNPISGHATLYWYQQILGQGPKLLIQFQNNGVVDDSQLPKDRFSAERLKGVDSTLKIQPAKLEDSAVYLCASSLSSRYTDTQYFGPGTRLTVL.

V usage is TRBV7-9 and J usage is TRBJ2-2, with 10 bases matching TRBD2. V dropped 6 bases and J dropped 1; count of bases not matched to a gene: 5. The CDR3 has 16 amino acids. The germline V gene encodes CDR1 SEHNR and CDR2 FQNEAQ (reference sequence). CDR3 bases: TGTGCCAGCAGTTTCGGACTAGCGGAGAACACCGGGGAGCTGTTTTTT. This encodes CASSFGLAENTGELFF.

The chain combines TRBV2 with TRBJ1-6; no clear D. Trimming took 6 bases from V and 0 from J, leaving 9 bases between them. Germline CDR1 SNHLY, CDR2 FYNNEI. The CDR3 contains 15 residues. For the CDR3, the DNA is TGTGCCAGCAGGGCGTTCACCTCCTATAATTCACCCCTCCACTTT. Encoded protein: CASRAFTSYNSPLHF.

This chain joins TRBV19 and TRBJ2-3, with a tentative D call TRBD2 (5 bases). Germline V gives CDR1 LNHDA, CDR2 SQIVND (reference sequence). Trimming removed 3 bases at V and 4 bases at J, with 11 bases between. The CDR3 totals 14 residues. The CDR3 DNA is TGTGCCAGTAGTATGGTCACGGACTCAGATACGCAGTATTTT. Translated: CASSMVTDSDTQYF. Supplemented by reference TRBV19 and TRBJ2-3, the full variable domain reads DGGITQSPKYLFRKEGQNVTLSCEQNLNHDAMYWYRQDPGQGLRLIYYSQIVNDFQKGDIAEGYSVSREKKESFPLTVTSAQKNPTAFYLCASSMVTDSDTQYFGPGTRLTVL.

J is TRBJ1-1 and V is TRBV7-9; D is unresolved. CDR3 size: 12 residues. Germline-derived CDR1 and CDR2 are SEHNR and FQNEAQ (reference sequence). Trimming took off 1 base at V and 3 bases at J, with 3 bases between the two ends. The CDR3 sequence is CASSLDDTEAFF. The CDR3 bases are TGTGCCAGCAGCTTAGATGACACTGAAGCTTTCTTT.

V usage is TRBV5-5 and J usage is TRBJ2-2; 7 bases line up with TRBD1. With V trimmed by 4 bases and J by 3 bases, 6 bases remained unmatched. The CDR3 is 15 amino acids. Per the germline V gene, CDR1 is SGHKS and CDR2 is YYEKEE (reference sequence). The chain's CDR3 is CASSTTGIYTGELFF. In DNA, the CDR3 is TGTGCCAGCAGCACGACAGGGATTTACACCGGGGAGCTGTTTTTT.

This sequence joins TRBV6-5 and TRBJ2-3; D is unclear. V lost 5 bases to trimming and J lost 0 bases, with 12 bases between them. This CDR3 contains 15 residues. Germline CDR1 MNHEY, CDR2 SVGAGI. CDR3 region: CASSPPPHSTDTQYF. Here the CDR3 DNA reads TGTGCCAGCAGTCCCCCCCCTCATAGCACAGATACGCAGTATTTT.

The chain is built from TRBV9 and TRBJ1-2; maybe TRBD1 (5 bases). The CDR3 sequence is 14 residues long. Per germline, CDR1 SGDLS and CDR2 YYNGEE. V was cut by 4 bases and J by 4 bases, with 14 bases left in between. CDR3 DNA sequence: TGTGCCAGCAGCCCCCAGTGGGGGGTCTATGGCTACACCTTC. Protein sequence: CASSPQWGVYGYTF. The complete variable domain, with remaining parts taken from reference TRBV9 and TRBJ1-2, reads DSGVTQTPKHLITATGQRVTLRCSPRSGDLSVYWYQQSLDQGLQFLIQYYNGEERAKGNILERFSAQQFPDLHSELNLSSLELGDSALYFCASSPQWGVYGYTFGSGTRLTVV.

The V gene is TRBV5-4, the J gene TRBJ2-7; D not resolved. This CDR3 is 13 amino acids long. Germline CDR1 reads SGHNT; CDR2 reads YYREEE (reference sequence). V lost 2 bases and J lost 5, with 11 bases in between. CDR3 protein: CASSFLSRDEQYF. The CDR3 DNA follows: TGTGCCAGCAGCTTCCTCTCCCGGGACGAGCAGTACTTC.

In this sample, this clone turned up a few times. J is TRBJ1-2 and V is TRBV10-3; 8 bases match TRBD1. V lost 7 bases to trimming and J lost 2 bases; unmatched junction nucleotides: 9. This CDR3 contains 15 residues. Germline V gene sequence: CDR1 ENHRY, CDR2 SYGVKD. In nucleotides, the CDR3 is TGTGCCATCACGGAAGGGGCAGGGGGCAACTATGGCTACACCTTC. Its protein is CAITEGAGGNYGYTF.

This clone was seen a handful of times. The chain combines TRBV3-1 (or the pseudogene TRBV3-2) with TRBJ2-2; D is possibly TRBD2 (6 bases). Trimming stripped 4 bases from V and 5 bases from J, with 11 bases between. The CDR3 is 14 residues long. Looked up from germline, CDR1 is LGHDT and CDR2 is YNNKEL (reference sequence). The CDR3 DNA follows: TGTGCCAGCAGCCGGGGGGATCCGACCGGGGAGCTGTTTTTT. Translation: CASSRGDPTGELFF.

This rearrangement joins TRBV28 to TRBJ2-7; 7 nucleotides line up with TRBD1. From germline, CDR1 is MDHEN and CDR2 SYDVKM. J lost 0 bases, V lost 10 bases, and 18 bases had no gene match. This CDR3 has 17 residues. The CDR3 reads CATAYPPGQLSSYEQYF. CDR3 in DNA: TGTGCCACCGCTTACCCTCCGGGACAGTTGAGCTCCTACGAGCAGTACTTC.

This sequence joins TRBV30 and TRBJ2-3; possibly TRBD1 or TRBD2 for D (6 bases each). This CDR3 is 15 amino acids long. Between the trimmed V and J ends, which lost 1 base and 4 bases, there was a span of 15 bases. Germline-derived CDR1 and CDR2 are GTSNPN and SVGIG (reference sequence). In nucleotides, the CDR3 is TGTGCCTGGAGTGGGGTGGGGGGCGTCTCAGATACGCAGTATTTT. Amino acids: CAWSGVGGVSDTQYF.

This chain joins TRBV12-3 or TRBV12-4 and TRBJ1-4; TRBD1 matches 8 bases. CDR3 length equals 12 residues. V lost 5 bases, J lost 8 bases, and 1 base stayed unmatched. CDR3 sequence reads: CASSRDREKLFF. CDR3 nucleotide sequence: TGTGCCAGCAGTAGGGACAGGGAAAAACTGTTTTTT.

The V gene is TRBV18, the J gene TRBJ1-4, with D possibly TRBD1 on 6 matching bases. Trimming cost V 6 bases and J 10 bases, with 21 bases left between them. Germline V gene sequence: CDR1 KGHSH, CDR2 LQKENI. The CDR3 has 15 residues. The CDR3 region is CASSPGHREVGKLFF. For the CDR3, the DNA is TGTGCCAGCTCTCCCGGACACAGGGAGGTAGGAAAACTGTTTTTT.

This chain connects TRBV12-3 or TRBV12-4 to TRBJ2-7; the match to TRBD2 covers 12 bases. Losses at the gene ends were 6 bases for V and 5 bases for J; bases not matched to a gene: 2. The CDR3 runs to 13 residues. CDR3 DNA sequence: TGTGCCAGCAGGACTAGCGGGGGCCACGAGCAGTACTTC. It codes for CASRTSGGHEQYF.

This chain uses TRBV5-1 with TRBJ1-3; D unresolved. Trimming cost V 4 bases and J 0 bases, with 8 bases left between them. The germline V gene has CDR1 SGHRS and CDR2 YFSETQ. The CDR3 extends over 14 amino acids. CDR3 in DNA: TGCGCCAGCAGCACCCTCCCCTCTGGAAACACCATATATTTT. It specifies CASSTLPSGNTIYF.

This clone was seen only once. This rearrangement joins TRBV3-1 (or the pseudogene TRBV3-2) to TRBJ1-3; D remains ambiguous. This CDR3 contains 13 residues. Trimming stripped 4 bases from V and 4 bases from J, with 8 bases between. Germline CDR1 and CDR2: LGHDT and YNNKEL (reference sequence). The CDR3 loop is CASSPTQGNTIYF. DNA of the CDR3: TGTGCCAGCAGCCCGACGCAGGGAAACACCATATATTTT.

This clone appeared once. The chain has TRBV7-9 and TRBJ1-2, with 9 bases aligning to TRBD1. The CDR3 extends over 15 amino acids. Trimming at V came to 2 bases and at J to 8 bases, leaving 9 bases not matched to a gene. In germline, CDR1 is SEHNR, CDR2 FQNEAQ (reference sequence). The CDR3 sequence: CASSLQGTGSSGYTF. The DNA for the CDR3 is TGTGCCAGCAGCTTACAAGGGACAGGGTCCTCCGGCTACACCTTC.

This clone was found once. The chain links TRBV7-9 to TRBJ1-1; no reliable D call. From germline, CDR1 is SEHNR and CDR2 FQNEAQ (reference sequence). V lost 8 bases, J lost 2 bases, and 12 bases lay in between. The CDR3 runs 13 residues. CDR3 sequence: CASGLHRNTEAFF. The DNA of the CDR3 is TGTGCCAGCGGCCTCCACCGAAACACTGAAGCTTTCTTT.

The CDR3 sequence: CASSLGKNIQYF. The CDR3 DNA is TGTGCCAGCAGCTTGGGAAAAAACATTCAGTACTTC. V is TRBV13 and J is TRBJ2-4; no clear D gene. The CDR3 consists of 12 residues. Germline values: CDR1 PRHDT, CDR2 FYEKMQ (reference sequence). V dropped 3 bases and J dropped 4 bases, with 4 bases sitting between them.